Reported below is one T cell receptor (beta chain). The antigen remains unidentified. V was trimmed by 2 bases and J by 7 bases, leaving 17 bases between them. CDR1 and CDR2 (germline): MDHEN, SYDVKM. The CDR3 covers 15 residues. The source of the sample is a study of shared clonotypes between healthy human individuals. Naive CD8 cells, CD45RO-negative and positively selected for CCR7, excluded terminally differentiated effector memory CD45RA+ cells. In the original processing: ImmunoSEQ output lacked quality scores and full-length reads, limiting matched filtering. The repertoire was sequenced with immunoSEQ multiplex PCR; TCRdb's copy has only in-frame clones and lacks some. Clone size and the V and J calls come from that table; the DNA yielded D and trimming. Found here are about 700,000 clones, about 92% of them singletons; the top ten hold approximately 25%. Study-level results: Only blood was sampled, and tissue TCR repertoires likely differ from blood ones. Estimated clonotype richness was generally higher in naive than memory subsets. Generation probability values for non-shared clonotypes were lower than those for clonotypes shared by all four donors.

The receptor comes from a man aged 25-45 years in good health. Material for sequencing was naive CD8+ T cells sorted from blood. The V call is TRBV28, the J call TRBJ1-2; D unresolved. The CDR3, as DNA: TGTGCCAGCAGTTTAGGGTCGGGCCAGGCAAGTGGCTACACCTTC. Encoded protein: CASSLGSGQASGYTF.